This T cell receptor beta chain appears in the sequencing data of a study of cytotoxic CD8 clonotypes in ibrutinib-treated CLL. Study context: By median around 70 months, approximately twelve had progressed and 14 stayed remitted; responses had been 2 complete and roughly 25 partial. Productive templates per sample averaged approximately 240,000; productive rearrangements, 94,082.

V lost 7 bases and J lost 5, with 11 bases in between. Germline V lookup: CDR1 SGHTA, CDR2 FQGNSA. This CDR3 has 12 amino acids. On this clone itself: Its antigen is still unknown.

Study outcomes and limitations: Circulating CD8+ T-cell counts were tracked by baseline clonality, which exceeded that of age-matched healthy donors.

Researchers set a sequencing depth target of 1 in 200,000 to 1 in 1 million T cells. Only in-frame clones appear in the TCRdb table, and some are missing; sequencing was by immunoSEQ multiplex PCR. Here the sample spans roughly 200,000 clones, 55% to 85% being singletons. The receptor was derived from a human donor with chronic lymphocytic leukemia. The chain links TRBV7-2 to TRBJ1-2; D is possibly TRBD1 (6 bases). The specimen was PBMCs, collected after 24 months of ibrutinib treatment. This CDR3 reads CASNRVGYGYTF. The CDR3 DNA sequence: TGTGCCAGCAACAGGGTAGGGTATGGCTACACCTTC.